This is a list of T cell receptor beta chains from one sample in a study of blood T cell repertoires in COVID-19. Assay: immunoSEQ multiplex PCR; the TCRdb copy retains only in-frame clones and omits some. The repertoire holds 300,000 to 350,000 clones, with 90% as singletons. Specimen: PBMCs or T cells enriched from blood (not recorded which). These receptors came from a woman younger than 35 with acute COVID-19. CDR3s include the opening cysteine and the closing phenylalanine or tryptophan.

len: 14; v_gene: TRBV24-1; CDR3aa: CATGGRSSYNEQFF
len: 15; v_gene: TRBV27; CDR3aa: CASSPTSGQTNEQFF
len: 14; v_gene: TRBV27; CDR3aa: CASSLASTNEKLFF
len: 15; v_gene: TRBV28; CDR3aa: CASRSTSAGANVLTF
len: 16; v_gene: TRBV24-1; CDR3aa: CATSDFQGGSYNEQFF
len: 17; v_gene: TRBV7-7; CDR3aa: CASSREGRGDKNEKLFF
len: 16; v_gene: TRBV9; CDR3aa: CASSVASGGLTDTQYF
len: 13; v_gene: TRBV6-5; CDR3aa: CASSYDRNYGYTF
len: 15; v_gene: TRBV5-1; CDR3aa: CASSLVIGGEAEQYF
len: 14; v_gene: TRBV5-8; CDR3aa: CASSVTGRDDGYTF
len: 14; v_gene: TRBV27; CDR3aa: CASSLKGVGYGYTF
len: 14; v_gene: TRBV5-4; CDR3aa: CASSFDSSYNEQFF
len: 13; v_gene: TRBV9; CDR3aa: CASSVKGSSPLHF
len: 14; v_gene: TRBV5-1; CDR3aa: CASSPDRSNQPQHF
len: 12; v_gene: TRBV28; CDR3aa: CASSIRDTEAFF
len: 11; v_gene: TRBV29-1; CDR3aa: CSVVMNTEAFF
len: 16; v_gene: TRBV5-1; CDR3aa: CASIAGGIWRGDEQFF
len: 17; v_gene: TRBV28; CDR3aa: CASSSRDRVHSNQPQHF
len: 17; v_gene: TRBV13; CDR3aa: CASSLIWDRRMNTEAFF
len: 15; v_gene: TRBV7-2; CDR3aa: CASSLEARLGQPQHF
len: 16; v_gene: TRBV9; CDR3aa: CASSATTGGPYNEQFF
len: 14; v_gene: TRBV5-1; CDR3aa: CASSGGEANQPQHF
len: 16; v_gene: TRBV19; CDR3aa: CASSIVSGTGYNEQFF
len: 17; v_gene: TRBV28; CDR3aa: CASSLAAQTGNDYGYTF
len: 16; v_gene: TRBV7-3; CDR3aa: CASSSGQPSGANVLTF
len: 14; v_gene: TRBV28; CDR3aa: CASTRTGDNEKLFF
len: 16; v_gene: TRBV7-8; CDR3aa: CASSPRGLASYNEQFF
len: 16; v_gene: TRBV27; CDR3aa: CASSVRGPYSNQPQHF
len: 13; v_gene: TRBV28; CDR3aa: CASSDTGRNEQYF
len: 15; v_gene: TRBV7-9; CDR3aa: CASSLPGQGDYGYTF
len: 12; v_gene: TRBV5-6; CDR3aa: CASSSSGNIQYF
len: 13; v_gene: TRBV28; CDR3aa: CASSLPQETEAFF
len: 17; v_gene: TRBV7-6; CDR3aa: CASSLETSGNQGNEQFF
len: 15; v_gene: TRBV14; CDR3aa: CASSRTAFSGNTIYF
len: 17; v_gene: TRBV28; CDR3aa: CASNSGGRGTAKSPLHF
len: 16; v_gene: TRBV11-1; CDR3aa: CASRGTSGKSYNEQFF
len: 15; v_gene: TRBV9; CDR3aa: CASSEVAGEWETQYF
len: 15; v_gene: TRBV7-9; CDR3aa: CASSLTTDLSYGYTF
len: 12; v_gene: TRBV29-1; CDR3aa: CSVLRQGSEQYF
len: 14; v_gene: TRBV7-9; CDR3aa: CASSFYDSPYEQYF
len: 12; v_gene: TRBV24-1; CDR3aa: CATGESTDTQYF
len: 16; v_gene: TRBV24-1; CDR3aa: CATSDSRVSSGNTIYF
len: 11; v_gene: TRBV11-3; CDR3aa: CASTSGNKAFF
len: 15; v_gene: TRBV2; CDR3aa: CASSEAGQGAVGYTF
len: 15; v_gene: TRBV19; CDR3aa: CASSIIALSYNEQFF
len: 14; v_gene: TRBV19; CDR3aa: CASSMGRDRETQYF
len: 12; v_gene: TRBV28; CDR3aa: CASSLQVAEAFF
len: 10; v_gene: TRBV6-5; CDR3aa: CASGGRPQHF
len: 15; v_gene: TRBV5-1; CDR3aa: CASSLGSGSTDTQYF
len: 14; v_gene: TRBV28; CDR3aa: CASSSGGQSYEQYF
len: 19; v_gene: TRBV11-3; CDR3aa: CASSLDSAGGQRFYNEQFF
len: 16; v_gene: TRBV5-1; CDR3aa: CASSLFGGNTDYGYTF
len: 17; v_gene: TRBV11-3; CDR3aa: CASSTPAGGPGEETQYF
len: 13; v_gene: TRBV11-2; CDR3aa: CASSIGTGNGYTF
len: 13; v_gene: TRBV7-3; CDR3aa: CASSFSGRQTQYF
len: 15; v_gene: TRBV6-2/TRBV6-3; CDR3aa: CASSYGLAGVDTQYF
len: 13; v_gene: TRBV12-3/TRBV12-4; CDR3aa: CASSTGFGNEQFF